These 22 T cell receptor beta chains came from one sample sequenced in a study of human T cells and chemical hapten exposure. TCRdb redid the calling of the RACE reads with MiXCR, one entry per CDR3 protein. The sample yields tens of thousands of distinct CDR3 sequences, around 9.8% seen once. Sample time point: patch test 1, 2 weeks after DPC sensitization. Treatment given: therapeutic diphenylcyclopropenone sensitization with weekly scalp DPC. The sample in question was whole blood, obtained in connection with sensitization to the hapten diphenylcyclopropenone (DPC). All receptors come from a middle-aged woman with alopecia areata. Some clones in this sample may be carry-over from other donors' samples.

The chain uses TRBV20-1 and TRBJ2-3, with a possible D match to TRBD2 (7 bases). The germline V gene encodes CDR1 DFQATT and CDR2 SNEGSKA (reference sequence). V lost 5 bases, J lost 4 bases, and 19 bases lay in between. This CDR3 has 15 amino acids. Written as DNA, the CDR3 is TGCAGTGCTTTCACCGCGCGGGGGCTGGCAGATACGCAGTATTTT. This sequence encodes CSAFTARGLADTQYF.

This clonotype was detected ten times or more. The chain is built from TRBV27 and TRBJ2-7, with TRBD1 matching over 11 bases. V trimming: 4 bases; J trimming: 5 bases; junction bases outside the gene matches: 1. CDR1 and CDR2 from the germline V gene are MNHEY and SMNVEV (reference sequence). The CDR3 consists of 13 residues. CDR3 loop: CASSWTGGHEQYF. The CDR3 coding sequence is TGTGCCAGCAGTTGGACAGGGGGCCACGAGCAGTACTTC.

This clonotype was detected ten times or more. The rearrangement links TRBV6-5 to TRBJ2-3; D may match TRBD1 or TRBD2 (5 bases each). This CDR3 is 18 amino acids long. Germline loops: CDR1 MNHEY, CDR2 SVGAGI. With 2 bases removed from V and 0 bases from J, the gap between germline ends came to 18 bases. The CDR3 spells CASSYVRARGTSTDTQYF. CDR3 nucleotide sequence: TGTGCCAGCAGTTACGTGAGGGCAAGGGGAACTAGCACAGATACGCAGTATTTT.

A few counts support this clonotype. The V and J genes are TRBV7-2 and TRBJ2-7; D is ambiguous. The CDR3 consists of 15 residues. Germline CDR1 reads SGHTA; CDR2 reads FQGNSA. V was pared by 1 base and J by 2 bases, with 12 bases between. CDR3 in amino acids: CASSLGLDFAYEQYF. Here the CDR3 DNA reads TGTGCCAGCAGCTTAGGACTCGACTTCGCCTACGAGCAGTACTTC.

To note about this clonotype: A much larger clone differs from this one at a single base, so this may be a read error. The chain employs TRBV18 and TRBJ1-4, with D hard to call. In germline, CDR1 is KGHSH, CDR2 LQKENI. CDR3 size: 16 residues. In DNA, the CDR3 is TGTGCCAGCTCTCCTGACCCGAGCACGGCAGGTGAAAAACAGTTTTTT. Its translation: CASSPDPSTAGEKQFF. Full variable domain (outside the CDR3, taken from reference TRBV18 and TRBJ1-4): NAGVMQNPRHLVRRRGQEARLRCSPMKGHSHVYWYRQLPEEGLKFMVYLQKENIIDESGMPKERFSAEFPKEGPSILRIQQVVRGDSAAYFCASSPDPSTAGEKQFFGSGTQLSVL.

The gene calls are TRBV9 and TRBJ1-1; the match to TRBD1 covers 9 bases. Per germline, CDR1 SGDLS and CDR2 YYNGEE. J lost 6 bases, V lost 3 bases, and 9 bases had no gene match. CDR3 length: 15 residues. In nucleotides, the CDR3 is TGTGCCAGCAGCGCGACCGGGACAGGGAAGCCTGAAGCTTTCTTT. Amino acids: CASSATGTGKPEAFF. The variable domain in full, with the rest retrieved from reference TRBV9 and TRBJ1-1, is DSGVTQTPKHLITATGQRVTLRCSPRSGDLSVYWYQQSLDQGLQFLIQYYNGEERAKGNILERFSAQQFPDLHSELNLSSLELGDSALYFCASSATGTGKPEAFFGQGTRLTVV.

This clonotype was detected ten times or more. The V call is TRBV6-2 or TRBV6-3, the J call TRBJ2-2; D ambiguous. CDR1 MNHEY and CDR2 SVGEGT come from the germline V gene. The V and J ends lost 10 bases and 5 bases respectively, with 11 bases between them. The CDR3 totals 12 residues. CDR3 DNA: TGTGCCACCCTAAATTCTACCGGGGAGCTGTTTTTT. It codes for CATLNSTGELFF.

The V call is TRBV4-3, the J call TRBJ2-7; D possibly corresponds to TRBD1 (6 bases). Germline V gene lookup returns CDR1 LGHNA and CDR2 YSLEER. The CDR3 runs 16 residues. Trimming pared 0 bases from V and 4 bases from J, leaving 16 bases between. In DNA, the CDR3 is TGCGCCAGCAGCCAAGATCTTTCTACAGGGATTTACGAGCAGTACTTC. Translating it yields CASSQDLSTGIYEQYF.

This clonotype was seen at least ten times. The chain recombines TRBV20-1 with TRBJ1-2, with D perhaps matching TRBD1 (5 bases). Deletions cut 2 bases from V and 3 bases from J, with 13 bases between. The CDR3 length is 14 residues. Germline V gives CDR1 DFQATT, CDR2 SNEGSKA (reference sequence). CDR3 bases: TGCAGTGCTAGAAGCCAGGGTTACGACTATGGCTACACCTTC. Amino acid sequence: CSARSQGYDYGYTF.

J is TRBJ2-1 and V is TRBV4-3; 10 nucleotides line up with TRBD2. After removal of 2 bases from V and 3 bases from J, the junction contained 1 base not matched to a gene. The CDR3 runs to 15 residues. Germline lookup yields CDR1 LGHNA and CDR2 YSLEER. CDR3 nucleotides: TGCGCCAGCAGCCAACTAGCGGGGGACTACAATGAGCAGTTCTTC. The encoded protein is CASSQLAGDYNEQFF.

This clonotype was counted between two and nine times. V is TRBV29-1 and J is TRBJ1-2; D gene uncertain. CDR3 length equals 12 residues. The V gene lost 4 bases and the J gene lost 3 bases, with 9 bases spanning the gap. Germline V gives CDR1 SQVTM, CDR2 ANQGSEA. The CDR3 region is CSVAQDYYGYTF. CDR3 DNA sequence: TGCAGCGTTGCCCAGGACTACTATGGCTACACCTTC. The full variable domain, its missing parts supplied by reference TRBV29-1 and TRBJ1-2, is SAVISQKPSRDICQRGTSLTIQCQVDSQVTMMFWYRQQPGQSLTLIATANQGSEATYESGFVIDKFPISRPNLTFSTLTVSNMSPEDSSIYLCSVAQDYYGYTFGSGTRLTVV.

With regard to this clonotype: The junction does not match germline at one end; this may be a read error. This chain uses TRBV11-2 with TRBJ1-3; D is uncertain. Germline lookup yields CDR1 SGHAT and CDR2 FQNNGV. The CDR3 covers 15 residues. The CDR3 is CASSLEEGSGHTIYF. CDR3 nucleotide sequence: TGTGCCAGCAGCTTAGAGGAGGGCAGTGGACACACCATATATTTT.

As for this clonotype: A clone one base away is much larger, so this may be a read error. This chain joins TRBV12-3 or TRBV12-4 and TRBJ1-1; D gene uncertain. The V end was cut by 3 bases, the J end by 2 bases, with 10 bases between. This CDR3 is 14 amino acids long. The chain's CDR3 is CASSFTVSNTEAFF. CDR3 nucleotides: TGTGCCAGCAGTTTCACAGTGTCTAACACTGAAGCTTTCTTT.

This clonotype was recorded many times. CDR3 amino acids: CASSQGTGVVLGEQFF. The CDR3 nucleotides are TGTGCCAGCAGCCAAGGCACAGGGGTCGTGTTAGGGGAGCAGTTCTTC. The V gene is TRBV4-2, the J gene TRBJ2-1, with 7 bases aligning to TRBD1. Germline-derived CDR1 and CDR2 are LGHNA and YNFKEQ. V lost 1 base to trimming and J lost 10 bases; unmatched junction nucleotides: 13. CDR3 length: 16 amino acids.

Of note for this clonotype: A much bigger clone sits one base away, suggesting this may be a read error. The chain carries TRBV28 and TRBJ1-3; D might be TRBD1 (6 bases). CDR3 length: 17 residues. Germline values: CDR1 MDHEN, CDR2 SYDVKM. This CDR3 is CTSRTGGGYFSGNTIYF. For the CDR3, the DNA is TGTACCAGCAGGACGGGGGGCGGATATTTCTCTGGAAACACCATATATTTT.

The chain is built from TRBV7-8 and TRBJ2-2; D might be TRBD1 or TRBD2, each matching 5 bases. Germline CDR1 is SGHVS and CDR2 is FQNEAQ. Between the trimmed V and J ends, which lost 5 bases and 2 bases, there was a span of 12 bases. The CDR3 has 15 amino acids. The CDR3 bases are TGTGCCAGCAGCCGAACGGGGCCCAACACCGGGGAGCTGTTTTTT. It yields the protein CASSRTGPNTGELFF.

This clonotype was picked up many times. The chain uses TRBV6-1 and TRBJ1-1; 7 nucleotides match TRBD1. The CDR3 has 13 residues. V lost 7 bases, J lost 0 bases, and 2 bases stayed unmatched. Germline loops: CDR1 MNHNS, CDR2 SASEGT. Here the CDR3 DNA reads TGTGCCAGCAAGGGACAGATGAACACTGAAGCTTTCTTT. Its translation is CASKGQMNTEAFF.

This clonotype was picked up many times. The V gene is TRBV7-9, the J gene TRBJ2-7, with TRBD1 matching over 7 bases. This CDR3 is built from 15 residues. Germline V gives CDR1 SEHNR, CDR2 FQNEAQ (reference sequence). V trimming: 5 bases; J trimming: 0 bases; junction bases outside the gene matches: 7. CDR3 region: CASSATGVSSYEQYF. The CDR3 region has the DNA TGTGCCAGCAGCGCCACAGGGGTCAGCTCCTACGAGCAGTACTTC.

This clonotype was seen repeatedly, ten times or more. This chain uses TRBV11-2 with TRBJ2-5; D is perhaps TRBD2 (5 bases). Trimming removed 5 bases at V and 5 bases at J, with 9 bases between. Germline V gives CDR1 SGHAT, CDR2 FQNNGV. This CDR3 spans 12 amino acids. For the CDR3, the DNA is TGTGCCAGCAGCCGGACGGGGGAGACCCAGTACTTC. Translation: CASSRTGETQYF.

The J gene is TRBJ1-2, the V gene TRBV5-4, with TRBD1 matching 8 bases. The CDR3 is made up of 13 amino acids. The germline V gene has CDR1 SGHNT and CDR2 YYREEE (reference sequence). V lost 3 bases to trimming and J lost 4 bases; unmatched junction nucleotides: 2. CDR3 DNA: TGTGCCAGCAGCTGGGACAGGATCTATGGCTACACCTTC. Protein sequence: CASSWDRIYGYTF.

This clonotype was counted at least ten times. The chain joins TRBV29-1 to TRBJ2-3; D remains ambiguous. Germline assignment: CDR1 SQVTM and CDR2 ANQGSEA. CDR3 size: 13 residues. Trimming removed 4 bases at V and 3 bases at J, with 11 bases between. DNA of the CDR3: TGCAGCGTTGGAACAGCCCCTACAGATACGCAGTATTTT. Residues: CSVGTAPTDTQYF.

The sample holds many counts of this clonotype. V is TRBV28 and J is TRBJ1-5; tentative D call: TRBD1 (6 bases). Trimming removed 5 bases from V and 5 bases from J, with 16 bases in between. The CDR3 is 15 residues long. CDR1 is MDHEN, CDR2 SYDVKM, per germline. This CDR3 reads CASSAVGRGYQPQHF. The CDR3 nucleotides read TGTGCCAGCAGTGCAGTTGGCAGGGGCTATCAGCCCCAGCATTTT.